This TCR beta chain was found in a study of shared clonotypes between healthy human individuals. Looking at the study overall: Each donor's CD4 naive and CD4 memory cells filled three plates apiece, CD8 naive two, and CD8 memory one.

Several immunoSEQ plates held equal portions of the genomic DNA taken from each subset. TCRdb's copy holds only in-frame clones and misses some; the assay was immunoSEQ multiplex PCR. The profile shows some 2.1 million clones, about 95% of them singletons. This CDR3 contains 14 residues. The germline V and J ends were trimmed by 2 bases and 6 bases, with 10 bases remaining between them. Germline CDR1 reads LNHDA; CDR2 reads SQIVND (reference sequence). About this clone itself: No antigen is known for it.

General study points: Sampling involved blood alone; tissue repertoires likely differ. In having few donors, the study represented limited genetic and exposure-history diversity.

The TCR originated in a man younger than 35 in good health. The sample was naive CD4+ T cells sorted from blood. The sample's subset: CD45RA+ positively selected. The genes are TRBV19 and TRBJ2-2; the D gene is possibly TRBD1 (6 bases). As DNA, the CDR3 is TGTGCCAGTAGTATACCGACAGGACCCGGGGAGCTGTTTTTT. This gives the protein CASSIPTGPGELFF.